These T cell receptor beta chains were read from a single sample in a study of T-cell reconstitution after alpha-beta-depleted transplantation in children. TCRdb re-analysed the PCR reads in MiXCR, keeping a single row per CDR3 protein. The sample yields about 610,000 distinct CDR3 sequences, 10% to 13% seen once. This material consisted of PBMCs from the stem cell graft donor, taken from the stem cell graft. Receptors originate from a human donor who donated a stem cell graft to a child with acute myeloid leukemia. CDR3s include the opening cysteine and the closing phenylalanine or tryptophan. Each record gives: clone size, D gene, V gene, J gene, CDR3 DNA, CDR3 protein. A D gene is named only where the DNA matches it firmly. Part of the rows lack a size; the others show once, few, many or a class for expanded clones.

size: -
D: -
V: TRBV15
J: TRBJ1-1
DNA: TGTGCCACCAGCAGAGATGCTATTCAGGTGAACACTGAAGCTTTCTTT
CDR3: CATSRDAIQVNTEAFF

size: few
D: TRBD1
V: TRBV6-2/TRBV6-3
J: TRBJ2-5
DNA: TGTGCCAGCAGTCAAAACAGGGGATTCCAAGAGACCCAGTACTTC
CDR3: CASSQNRGFQETQYF

size: few
D: TRBD1
V: TRBV18
J: TRBJ2-1
DNA: TGTGCCAGCTCACTTCGACAGGGACCCCAAATGACCAATGAGCAGTTCTTC
CDR3: CASSLRQGPQMTNEQFF

size: -
D: -
V: TRBV10-3
J: TRBJ1-1
DNA: TGTGCCATCAGTAAAAGGGAGGACACTGAAGCTTTCTTT
CDR3: CAISKREDTEAFF

size: few
D: TRBD2
V: TRBV20-1
J: TRBJ2-1
DNA: TGCAGTGCTGAAGCGGGGATCGTCTACAATGAGCAGTTCTTC
CDR3: CSAEAGIVYNEQFF

size: few
D: TRBD1
V: TRBV4-2
J: TRBJ1-2
DNA: TGTGCCAGCAGCCAAGAAGTCAGGGGGAGCTATGGCTACACCTTC
CDR3: CASSQEVRGSYGYTF

size: few
D: TRBD1
V: TRBV20-1
J: TRBJ1-5
DNA: TGCAGTGCTAGTGAGGACAGGGGGTTCGTTCAGCCCCAGCATTTT
CDR3: CSASEDRGFVQPQHF

size: few
D: TRBD1
V: TRBV20-1
J: TRBJ1-3
DNA: TGCAGTGCTGGACAGGGGGCTGGTGGTGGAAACACCATATATTTT
CDR3: CSAGQGAGGGNTIYF

size: few
D: TRBD2
V: TRBV6-1
J: TRBJ2-3
DNA: TGTGCCAGCAGCAAAACTAGCGGGAGGGCTTGGACAGATACGCAGTATTTT
CDR3: CASSKTSGRAWTDTQYF

size: -
D: TRBD2
V: TRBV5-1
J: TRBJ2-1
DNA: TGCGCCAGCAGCTCCTGGACTAGCGGGAGGGCTTCCCGCAATGAGCAGTTCTTC
CDR3: CASSSWTSGRASRNEQFF

size: few
D: -
V: TRBV20-1
J: TRBJ2-2
DNA: TGCAGTGCTCCCCGTAAGCTAGGCACCGGGGAGCTGTTTTTT
CDR3: CSAPRKLGTGELFF

size: many
D: TRBD1
V: TRBV18
J: TRBJ2-7
DNA: TGTGCCAGCAGCCCAACAGGGGTCTCCTACGAGCAGTACTTC
CDR3: CASSPTGVSYEQYF

size: -
D: TRBD1
V: TRBV9
J: TRBJ1-1
DNA: TGTGCCAGCAGCGTTATATGCCCGACAGGGGCCAACACTGAAGCTTTCTTT
CDR3: CASSVICPTGANTEAFF

size: -
D: -
V: TRBV29-1
J: TRBJ2-2
DNA: TGCAGCGCCGACAGCGCCACCGGGGAGCTGTTTTTT
CDR3: CSADSATGELFF

size: -
D: -
V: TRBV6-2/TRBV6-3
J: TRBJ2-2
DNA: TGTGCCAGCACAAAAGCGTACACCGGGGAGCTGTTTTTT
CDR3: CASTKAYTGELFF

size: -
D: -
V: TRBV5-1
J: TRBJ1-5
DNA: TGCGCCAGCAGCTTGGGCGGGTTTGGTAATCAGCCCCAGCATTTT
CDR3: CASSLGGFGNQPQHF

size: few
D: TRBD1
V: TRBV10-3
J: TRBJ1-2
DNA: TGTGCCATCAGTGAGTCTCCGGGACAGGGGGGCTATGGCTACACCTTC
CDR3: CAISESPGQGGYGYTF

size: -
D: -
V: TRBV29-1
J: TRBJ1-3
DNA: TGCAGCGCCAAAGCTTCGGTTACTGGAAACACCATATATTTT
CDR3: CSAKASVTGNTIYF

size: few
D: TRBD2
V: TRBV28
J: TRBJ2-7
DNA: TGTGCCAGCAGTTTATGGTACGGTAGCGGGACCTCCTACGAGCAGTACTTC
CDR3: CASSLWYGSGTSYEQYF

size: -
D: TRBD2
V: TRBV6-1
J: TRBJ2-1
DNA: TGTGCCAGCTCCACGAGGACTAGCGGGAGGGCCGGGTCGAATGAGCAGTTCTTC
CDR3: CASSTRTSGRAGSNEQFF

size: few
D: TRBD1
V: TRBV9
J: TRBJ2-6
DNA: TGTGCCAGCAGCGTAGTGACAGGGGGCTCTGGGGCCAACGTCCTGACTTTC
CDR3: CASSVVTGGSGANVLTF

size: few
D: TRBD1
V: TRBV5-1
J: TRBJ2-7
DNA: TGCGCCAGCAGCCGAGGGGGCGGACAGGGGGTTTACGAGCAGTACTTC
CDR3: CASSRGGGQGVYEQYF

size: few
D: -
V: TRBV14
J: TRBJ1-1
DNA: TGTGCCAGCAGCCATCGCGGGATTATGAACACTGAAGCTTTCTTT
CDR3: CASSHRGIMNTEAFF

size: few
D: -
V: TRBV5-1
J: TRBJ2-1
DNA: TGCGCCAGCAGCTTGGCCGGAAGACTCGATGAGCAGTTCTTC
CDR3: CASSLAGRLDEQFF

size: many
D: TRBD1
V: TRBV27
J: TRBJ2-7
DNA: TGTGCCAGCGGATTCCGAGGACAGGGCCAAGACGAGCAGTACTTC
CDR3: CASGFRGQGQDEQYF

size: few
D: -
V: TRBV7-2
J: TRBJ1-2
DNA: TGTGCCAGCAGCTTGACCTTAACAGGGAGTGGCTACACCTTC
CDR3: CASSLTLTGSGYTF

size: many
D: TRBD2
V: TRBV7-3
J: TRBJ2-1
DNA: TGTGCCAGCAGCTTAAGATCGAGCGGGGCTTACAATGAGCAGTTCTTC
CDR3: CASSLRSSGAYNEQFF

size: many
D: -
V: TRBV20-1
J: TRBJ2-7
DNA: TGCAGTGCTAGAGATCCCAGAAGCTCCTACGAGCAGTACTTC
CDR3: CSARDPRSSYEQYF

size: few
D: -
V: TRBV28
J: TRBJ1-3
DNA: TGTGCCAGCAGAGAGGGGAGCTCTGGAAACACCATATATTTT
CDR3: CASREGSSGNTIYF

size: few
D: -
V: TRBV9
J: TRBJ1-3
DNA: TGTGCCAGCAGCGGAGGGGGAAACACCATATATTTT
CDR3: CASSGGGNTIYF

size: many
D: TRBD2
V: TRBV11-2
J: TRBJ2-1
DNA: TGTGCCAGCAGCTTTGGAGCGGGAGGACTTGGGGAGCAGTTCTTC
CDR3: CASSFGAGGLGEQFF

size: -
D: TRBD2
V: TRBV28
J: TRBJ2-2
DNA: TGTGCTAGCAGGGTGGCTAGCGGGAGGGCCGATCTCACCGGGGAGCTGTTTTTT
CDR3: CASRVASGRADLTGELFF

size: few
D: -
V: TRBV7-2
J: TRBJ2-3
DNA: TGTGCCAGCAGCTTAAGAGCGAGTCTAAGCACAGATACGCAGTATTTT
CDR3: CASSLRASLSTDTQYF

size: few
D: TRBD2
V: TRBV4-3
J: TRBJ2-7
DNA: TGCGCCAGCAGCCACGAGCGGGAGGGCCGCTACGAGCAGTACTTC
CDR3: CASSHEREGRYEQYF

size: many
D: TRBD2
V: TRBV28
J: TRBJ2-2
DNA: TGTGCCAGCAGTTTGGCCCAGATAGCGGGATTCATGGCCGGGGAGCTGTTTTTT
CDR3: CASSLAQIAGFMAGELFF

size: few
D: -
V: TRBV9
J: TRBJ2-1
DNA: TGTGCCAGCAGCGTAGACGTGCTTAATGAGCAGTTCTTC
CDR3: CASSVDVLNEQFF

size: many
D: -
V: TRBV6-2/TRBV6-3
J: TRBJ2-2
DNA: TGTGCCACGAGAGGAGTGCTGGGCGGGGAGCTGTTTTTT
CDR3: CATRGVLGGELFF

size: -
D: -
V: TRBV20-1
J: TRBJ2-2
DNA: TGCAGTGCACCGACCCCGGGACTCGCCACCGGGGAGCTGTTTTTT
CDR3: CSAPTPGLATGELFF

size: -
D: -
V: TRBV28
J: TRBJ2-7
DNA: TGTGCCAGCAGGCCAGGGTGGGAAGCCTACGAGCAGTACTTC
CDR3: CASRPGWEAYEQYF

size: many
D: TRBD1
V: TRBV7-2
J: TRBJ2-3
DNA: TGTGCCAGCAGGCAAAGAAGGGACAGGGGAAATACGCAGTATTTT
CDR3: CASRQRRDRGNTQYF

size: few
D: -
V: TRBV5-1
J: TRBJ2-7
DNA: TGCGCCAGCAGCTTCTCTGGGGGTCCCTCCTACGAGCAGTACTTC
CDR3: CASSFSGGPSYEQYF

size: -
D: -
V: TRBV14
J: TRBJ2-3
DNA: TGTGCCAGCAGCCAAGATTTCATTGATACGCAGTATTTT
CDR3: CASSQDFIDTQYF

size: many
D: TRBD2
V: TRBV5-1
J: TRBJ2-2
DNA: TGCGCCAGCAGCCACCGGACTAGTTCAAGTCCCACCGGGGAGCTGTTTTTT
CDR3: CASSHRTSSSPTGELFF

size: few
D: TRBD1
V: TRBV4-3
J: TRBJ1-2
DNA: TGCGCCAGCAGCCAGGTTGGGACAGCCAACTATGGCTACACCTTC
CDR3: CASSQVGTANYGYTF

size: -
D: -
V: TRBV5-8
J: TRBJ1-5
DNA: TGTGCCAGCACCTATTGGGACATTAGCAATCAGCCCCAGCATTTT
CDR3: CASTYWDISNQPQHF

size: -
D: -
V: TRBV11-2
J: TRBJ2-5
DNA: TGTGCCAGCAGCTTCTGGGGTAGGGTAGAGACCCAGTACTTC
CDR3: CASSFWGRVETQYF

size: many
D: -
V: TRBV5-6
J: TRBJ2-5
DNA: TGTGCCAGCAGCACGGGACTCATTGTGGGGGAGACCCAGTACTTC
CDR3: CASSTGLIVGETQYF

size: -
D: -
V: TRBV20-1
J: TRBJ2-7
DNA: TGCAGTGCTAGGGGGACAAACTACGAGCAGTACTTC
CDR3: CSARGTNYEQYF

size: many
D: -
V: TRBV7-9
J: TRBJ1-3
DNA: TGTGCCAGCAGCCCTCTAGAGGGGTTCGGAAACACCATATATTTT
CDR3: CASSPLEGFGNTIYF